The clone carrying this T cell receptor (beta chain) came up a few times. As yet, its antigen is unknown. This entry belongs to a study of T cells in localized non-small cell lung cancer. The repertoire was sequenced with immunoSEQ multiplex PCR; TCRdb's copy has only in-frame clones and lacks some. Among approximately 4,000 clones listed, about 31% were seen once. The CDR3 is made up of 13 amino acids. Looked up from germline, CDR1 is SGDLS and CDR2 is YYNGEE. J gave up 5 bases and V 6 bases, and 3 bases lay outside the gene matches. General study results and limits: Higher T cell density in the blood was associated with longer overall survival, whereas higher adjacent-lung clonality associated with shorter survival. Out of the top 100 tumor clones, a median approximately 57 were seen in adjacent lung.

The receptor comes from a male donor at least 60 years old with stage III lung adenocarcinoma. The V and J genes are TRBV9 and TRBJ1-5; TRBD1 aligns across 9 bases. The sample was normal lung tissue next to the tumor, taken before any cancer treatment. DNA for the CDR3: TGTGCCAGCACTCGGACAGGGGATCAGCCCCAGCATTTT. Translated, it gives CASTRTGDQPQHF.